This T cell receptor (beta chain) was documented in a study of OX40 agonist ivuxolimab in advanced cancers. Looking at the study overall: Treatment of patients was with ivuxolimab, an agonistic anti-OX40 (CD134) antibody.

With V trimmed by 5 bases and J by 2 bases, 8 bases remained unmatched. The CDR3 totals 15 residues. Per germline, CDR1 ENHRY and CDR2 SYGVKD. In the case of this clone: The antigen is undetermined.

Assay used: immunoSEQ multiplex PCR; TCRdb lists only in-frame clones, some missing. The repertoire holds 72,000 or so clones, with around 86% as singletons. General study results and limits: Partial responders receiving 0.1-3.0 mg/kg showed among the lowest clonal expansion.

This clonotype was obtained from an adult with an advanced solid tumor such as melanoma, head and neck, liver or kidney cancer. V usage is TRBV10-3 and J usage is TRBJ1-1; 7 positions agree with TRBD1. The sequencing used CD4+ or CD8+ T cells sorted from blood, collected in a trial of the OX40 agonist ivuxolimab. The CDR3 nucleotides are TGTGCCATCAGTCCCTCAGGGGGGGTAAACACTGAAGCTTTCTTT. It is translated as CAISPSGGVNTEAFF.